The clone carrying this TCR beta chain turned up a few times. The antigen remains unidentified. The CDR3 is 15 residues long. V shed 8 bases and J 3 bases; nucleotides not matched to a gene: 11. The germline CDR1 and CDR2 sequences are MDHEN and SYDVKM. The record originates from a study of T cell responses to AZD1222 COVID-19 vaccine. This table comes from immunoSEQ multiplex PCR, and its TCRdb copy is limited to in-frame clones, with some not included. Counted here are roughly 130,000 clones, 85% to 95% occurring once; the ten biggest clones make up about 3%. Study-wide results and caveats: Vaccine-associated CD4 TCRs ranged over spike, dominating at 160-218 and 743-854. Close to half of spike-specific TCRs reportedly recognize unmutated variant regions. Baseline antibody screening turned up just five to seven seropositive AZD1222 recipients. The donors showed a predominance of white British ancestry and of females, with possible underestimation of clonal diversity.

This chain joins TRBV28 and TRBJ2-7, with 9 bases identical to TRBD2. This TCR was recovered from an adult in good health. The sample in question was peripheral blood, obtained on day 0 of AZD1222 vaccination. The DNA for the CDR3 is TGTGCCAGCTCACTATGGGCTAGCGGGATCTACGAGCAGTACTTC. Amino acids: CASSLWASGIYEQYF.